Shown below are 13 T cell receptor beta chains from a single sample sequenced in a study of response to subunit inactivated influenza vaccine. TCRdb re-called the RT-PCR reads through MiXCR, storing one row per CDR3 protein. Of roughly 520,000 distinct CDR3 sequences in the sample, about 25% were seen once. Sequencing was performed on CD4+ T cells sorted from PBMCs, taken roughly 5 days after vaccination. The receptors were sampled from a man aged 45-65 years who received an inactivated influenza vaccine.

This chain connects TRBV11-2 to TRBJ1-6; TRBD1 might be the D (6 bases). Germline V lookup: CDR1 SGHAT, CDR2 FQNNGV. The CDR3 is 13 amino acids. Trimming took 2 bases from V and 12 from J, leaving 11 bases between them. The CDR3 nucleotides read TGTGCCAGCAGCTTACGGTCAGGGGAACCCCTCCACTTT. The encoded protein is CASSLRSGEPLHF.

There are many counts of this clonotype. This rearrangement joins TRBV7-2 to TRBJ2-2, with D maybe TRBD1 (6 bases). This CDR3 has 14 amino acids. Trimming cost V 3 bases and J 1 base, with 6 bases left between them. Germline V lookup: CDR1 SGHTA, CDR2 FQGNSA. The DNA of the CDR3 is TGTGCCAGCAGCTTGACAGGGAACACCGGGGAGCTGTTTTTT. Its translation: CASSLTGNTGELFF.

This clonotype has a handful of counts. This chain links TRBV7-3 with TRBJ1-1; D might be TRBD1 (5 bases). The CDR3 covers 13 residues. Trimming took off 2 bases at V and 7 bases at J, with 11 bases between the two ends. Germline V gene data show CDR1 as SGHTA and CDR2 as FQGTGA. The CDR3 nucleotides read TGTGCCAGCAGCTTAGACTCTACAGGTGAAGCTTTCTTT. As protein: CASSLDSTGEAFF.

The chain joins TRBV10-3 to TRBJ2-2; TRBD1 matches 9 bases. This CDR3 comprises 14 residues. The V gene end was trimmed by 6 bases and the J gene end by 4 bases; junction bases not matched to a gene: 3. CDR1 ENHRY and CDR2 SYGVKD come from the germline V gene. The CDR3 region is CAISATGGTGELFF. CDR3 in DNA: TGTGCCATCAGCGCGACAGGGGGCACCGGGGAGCTGTTTTTT.

The DNA of the CDR3 is TGCAGCGTCAAGGACAGGGTTGGGGAAAAACTGTTTTTT. It encodes CSVKDRVGEKLFF. The chain has TRBV29-1 and TRBJ1-4; 8 nucleotides match TRBD1. Per germline, CDR1 SQVTM and CDR2 ANQGSEA. V shed 6 bases, J shed 8 bases, and the junction held 8 bases outside the gene matches. The CDR3 is 13 amino acids.

This clonotype has just a few counts. The DNA for the CDR3 is TGTGCCACCAGTGACCCGAAGGAGACCCAGTACTTC. It codes for CATSDPKETQYF. V and J are TRBV24-1 and TRBJ2-5; no clear D gene. V lost 4 bases to trimming and J lost 5 bases, with 7 bases between them. The CDR3 consists of 12 residues. In germline, CDR1 is KGHDR, CDR2 SFDVKD.

This clonotype was recorded a few times. The V gene is TRBV18, the J gene TRBJ1-1; weak D call: TRBD1 (5 bases). The CDR3 contains 14 residues. Between the trimmed V and J ends, which lost 1 base and 1 base, there was a span of 7 bases. CDR1 is KGHSH and CDR2 is LQKENI in the germline V gene. The chain's CDR3 is CASSPQDTNTEAFF. CDR3 nucleotide sequence: TGTGCCAGCTCACCACAGGACACGAACACTGAAGCTTTCTTT.

The V call is TRBV20-1, the J call TRBJ2-7; D possibly uses TRBD1 or TRBD2 (7 bases each). CDR3 size: 13 residues. Between the trimmed V and J ends, which lost 6 bases and 3 bases, there was a span of 15 bases. Germline V gene sequence: CDR1 DFQATT, CDR2 SNEGSKA (reference sequence). The CDR3 loop is CSAGGGFGYEQYF. The CDR3 DNA follows: TGCAGTGCGGGAGGGGGCTTCGGCTACGAGCAGTACTTC.

The V call is TRBV2, the J call TRBJ2-2; no definite D call. V was trimmed by 6 bases and J by 4 bases, leaving 15 bases between them. CDR3 size: 15 residues. Germline lookup yields CDR1 SNHLY and CDR2 FYNNEI. This chain's CDR3 is CASRMATTATGELFF. For the CDR3, the DNA is TGTGCCAGCAGGATGGCCACGACGGCCACCGGGGAGCTGTTTTTT.

The gene calls are TRBV25-1 and TRBJ2-7; 11 positions match TRBD2. The V and J ends lost 8 bases and 10 bases, in that order; junction bases with no gene match: 7. Germline CDR1 and CDR2: MGHDK and SYGVNS. The CDR3 is made up of 12 amino acids. This chain's CDR3 is CASAGLADLQYF. The CDR3 region has the DNA TGTGCCAGCGCGGGACTAGCGGATCTTCAGTACTTC.

The rearrangement uses TRBV7-6 and TRBJ1-2; no clear D gene. This CDR3 has 15 amino acids. Germline CDR1 SGHVS, CDR2 FNYEAQ. V was pared by 5 bases and J by 8 bases, with 21 bases between. In DNA form, the CDR3 reads TGTGCCAGCAGCCGGACTACAGACGGCCTCGAAGGCTACACCTTC. Translating it yields CASSRTTDGLEGYTF.

The rearrangement uses TRBV5-1 and TRBJ1-6; D not resolved. V lost 4 bases, J lost 12 bases, and 14 bases lay in between. Germline CDR1 reads SGHRS; CDR2 reads YFSETQ. The CDR3 has 13 residues. The CDR3 protein is CASSPRSLEPLHF. In nucleotides, the CDR3 is TGCGCCAGCAGCCCTCGGAGCCTCGAACCCCTCCACTTT.

J is TRBJ2-7 and V is TRBV7-2; TRBD2 aligns across 7 bases. The trim removed 1 base at V and 4 bases at J, leaving 4 bases unmatched. The CDR3 extends over 14 amino acids. Germline CDR1 SGHTA, CDR2 FQGNSA. CDR3 in DNA: TGTGCCAGCAGCTTAGTGGCGGGGGAGTACGAGCAGTACTTC. Amino acid sequence: CASSLVAGEYEQYF.